This T cell receptor beta chain was sequenced during a study of prognosis after radiotherapy for stage I lung cancer (dated by TCRdb to about 2021). General notes on the study: Between early 2018 and 2019, fewer than 20 patients with stage I NSCLC were enrolled in Nanjing, China. Newly diagnosed primary stage I lung tumors occurred in fourteen patients, and oligometastatic NSCLC after surgical resection of the primary tumor occurred in roughly five. All patients were regarded as medically inoperable, because of comorbidities in about eleven patients and refusal of surgery in roughly seven patients. The cohort comprised roughly 13 men and a handful of women with a median age of 74.5 years, ranging from roughly 50 to 84 years. On tumor histology, roughly 11 patients had adenocarcinoma and several had squamous cell carcinoma. SBRT was given in 3 to 5 fractions with a biologically effective dose of at least 100 Gy, using image-guided IMRT or VMAT. SBRT was not combined with any concurrent therapy in any patient. Distant metastases were developed by four of the 19 patients after SBRT, at a median of roughly 7 months, whereas no significant progression was observed in the other 15 patients. The study profiled peripheral blood TCR beta repertoires from stage I NSCLC patients before and after stereotactic body radiotherapy and related them to distant failure. A total of roughly 38 blood samples from some 20 patients were sequenced, with one sample obtained before and one obtained after SBRT for each patient. Broader findings and caveats from the paper: Unique TCR clone counts fell after SBRT (median about 10,000 before versus roughly 7,200 after; Wilcoxon paired P=0.011). No adjustment for multiple comparisons was applied to any of the reported P values. Post-SBRT Shannon entropy and its change from baseline were lower in patients who developed distant metastases; baseline Shannon entropy was not associated with metastases. TRBV and TRBJ usage frequencies reportedly varied with metastasis status, involving two V genes at baseline and fewer than 10 V and two J genes after SBRT. No determination of tumor specificity was made for expanded TCR clones. The study was limited by the small cohort and short follow-up, and independent validation of the study findings is required.

Inclusive of the bounding cysteine and phenylalanine, the CDR3 is 16 residues long. This entry keeps only the CDR3 DNA: 48 bases, framed from base 1. The germline V gene provides CDR1 SGHRS and CDR2 YFSETQ. The junction shows trimming of 0 bases on V and 3 bases on J, plus 15 bases between the germline ends. Comments on this clonotype: Its specific antigen is unknown. Base-call qualities are not available, and no considerably larger clone is one nucleotide away.

Two rounds of multiplex PCR were performed to amplify the TCR beta CDR3 region from genomic DNA. In the first round of PCR, primers specific to each TRBV and TRBJ gene were used, and the primer sequences are filed in Chinese patent CN105087789A. Universal primers were used in the second round of PCR. The Roche High Pure PCR Template Preparation Kit was used to extract genomic DNA from frozen PBMCs. Libraries were sequenced paired-end with 151 bp reads on an Illumina HiSeq 3000. Processing in the source paper ran as follows. CutAdapt was used to remove raw reads lacking the multiplex PCR primer sequences. PEAR was used to merge high-quality paired reads into contigs. By aligning each contig to reference sequences, MiXCR assigned the TRB V, D and J gene segments to that contig. To remove sequencing errors, CDR3 sequences were clustered according to base quality and sequence similarity. Shannon entropy, normalized by the natural log of the productive TCR sequence number, served as the measure of diversity. One minus Shannon entropy divided by the natural log of the number of unique clonotypes was used as the definition of clonality. Using the Youden index from ROC curves, the researchers picked the repertoire-metric cut-offs for progression-free survival, and all analyses were carried out in R 3.5.3. TCRdb reran the public reads through fastp at Q25 and MiXCR, keeping productive beta chains. Rows merge per CDR3 protein into single entries with the most common DNA and genes. None of the V and J calls come from the authors' own analysis; TCRdb made them. In all, the sample holds around 19,000 distinct CDR3 sequences, and roughly half of those were seen once. In total, the top ten clones hold around a third of the sample.

A history of other malignancies or of prior chemotherapy or radiotherapy was absent in all patients, and node-negative disease was shown on CT and PET/CT in all patients. At each of the two time points, about 6 milliliters of peripheral venous blood were collected into EDTA tubes. PBMCs were isolated by Ficoll-Paque Plus density-gradient centrifugation. Right after collection, samples were placed at -80 degrees C and kept there until analysis. The sequence derives from a donor aged 50 or older with non-small cell lung cancer. The sequenced sample was PBMCs, obtained before or after stereotactic body radiation therapy (not recorded which). The receptor chain draws on TRBV5-1 and TRBJ2-5; the D gene could be TRBD1 or TRBD2, each one agreeing over 5 bases. The CDR3 reads CASSLAPRGLKETQYF. Here is the DNA: TGCGCCAGCAGCTTGGCCCCCCGGGGCCTGAAAGAGACCCAGTACTTC.